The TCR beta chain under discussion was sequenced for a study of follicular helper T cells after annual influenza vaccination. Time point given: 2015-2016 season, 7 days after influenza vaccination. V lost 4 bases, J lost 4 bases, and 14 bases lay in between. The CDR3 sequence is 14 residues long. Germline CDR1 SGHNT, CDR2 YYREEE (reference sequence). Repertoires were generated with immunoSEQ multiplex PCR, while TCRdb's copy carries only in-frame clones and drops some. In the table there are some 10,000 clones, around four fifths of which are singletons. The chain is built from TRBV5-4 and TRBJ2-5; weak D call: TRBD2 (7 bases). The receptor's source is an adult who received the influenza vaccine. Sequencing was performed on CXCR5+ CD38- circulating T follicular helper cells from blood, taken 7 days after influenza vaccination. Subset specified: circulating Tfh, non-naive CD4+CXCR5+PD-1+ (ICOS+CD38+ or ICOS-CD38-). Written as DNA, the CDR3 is TGTGCCAGCAGCCCGGGGGGCCGAGTAGAGACCCAGTACTTC. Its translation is CASSPGGRVETQYF.